Sequencing of this T cell receptor (beta chain) was carried out in a study of CD8+CD57+ T cells in acquired aplastic anemia. Study as a whole: Mean yield of DNA from sorted CD4+ and CD8+ cells was 3 to 3.5 ug.

The template used for profiling TCR beta VDJ and CDR3 was genomic DNA. TCRdb ran MiXCR on the reads and lists one entry per CDR3 protein. Found here are around 200,000 distinct CDR3 sequences, approximately 60% of them singletons; the top ten hold over 25%. As to this clonotype: What it recognizes is unknown.

Germline V lookup: CDR1 SGDLS, CDR2 YYNGEE. V lost 6 bases to trimming and J lost 0 bases, with 18 bases between them. CDR3 length equals 16 residues. Study results and caveats: Patients and healthy controls showed no significant CD8+ Simpson's diversity difference. Common to patients and controls were roughly 30 CD8+ CDR3 sequences.

V and J are TRBV9 and TRBJ1-2; D might be TRBD1 (5 bases). The TCR was taken from a human donor in good health. The sequencing input was sorted CD4+, CD8+, or CD8+CD57+ T cells (not recorded which) from PBMCs. The CDR3 region has the DNA TGTGCCAGCACCCGGGACGCGACCCCCTCTAACTATGGCTACACCTTC. Its translation: CASTRDATPSNYGYTF.